The rows below give T cell receptor beta chains drawn from one sample of a study of T cells in Graves' hyperthyroidism and ophthalmopathy. TCRdb recomputed calls from the multiplex PCR reads with MiXCR, one row per CDR3 protein. The table records fewer than 400,000 distinct CDR3 sequences, 15% to 19% of them present only once. Sequenced sample: blood. Receptors were obtained from a woman between 18 and 30 years old with Graves' hyperthyroidism that later progressed to Graves' ophthalmopathy. The CDR3 runs from the conserved cysteine through the conserved F or W. Fields, in order: J gene, V gene, clone size, D gene, CDR3 protein, CDR3 DNA. D genes are given only for firm matches. Size is omitted from some rows. Given values are once, few, many or a class for expanded clones.

j_call: TRBJ1-5
v_call: TRBV27
clone_size: NA
d_call: NA
cdr3_aa: CASSLRSGQPQHF
cdr3_nt: TGTGCCAGCAGTCTTCGGAGTGGTCAGCCCCAGCATTTT

j_call: TRBJ2-2
v_call: TRBV6-1
clone_size: many
d_call: NA
cdr3_aa: CASSEYGGTNTGELFF
cdr3_nt: TGTGCCAGCAGTGAATATGGCGGTACGAACACCGGGGAGCTGTTTTTT

j_call: TRBJ1-1
v_call: TRBV3-1
clone_size: once
d_call: NA
cdr3_aa: CASSHFQSKGGEAFF
cdr3_nt: TGTGCCAGCAGCCACTTCCAATCCAAAGGAGGTGAAGCTTTCTTT

j_call: TRBJ1-6
v_call: TRBV9
clone_size: NA
d_call: NA
cdr3_aa: CASSRDASPLHF
cdr3_nt: TGTGCCAGCAGCCGAGATGCTTCACCCCTCCACTTT

j_call: TRBJ2-3
v_call: TRBV6-5
clone_size: many
d_call: NA
cdr3_aa: CASSSIMGRSHTDTQYF
cdr3_nt: TGTGCCAGCAGTTCTATAATGGGCCGCTCACACACAGATACGCAGTATTTT

j_call: TRBJ2-7
v_call: TRBV5-1
clone_size: many
d_call: TRBD1
cdr3_aa: CASSPNPGGVSYEQYF
cdr3_nt: TGCGCCAGCAGCCCGAACCCAGGGGGCGTCTCCTACGAGCAGTACTTC

j_call: TRBJ1-5
v_call: TRBV2
clone_size: NA
d_call: NA
cdr3_aa: CAGSNSLNQPQHF
cdr3_nt: TGTGCCGGCAGTAATAGTCTCAATCAGCCCCAGCATTTT

j_call: TRBJ2-6
v_call: TRBV7-2
clone_size: NA
d_call: TRBD2
cdr3_aa: CASSQRDTSGHDSGANVLTF
cdr3_nt: TGTGCCAGCAGCCAAAGGGACACTAGCGGCCACGACTCTGGGGCCAACGTCCTGACTTTC

j_call: TRBJ2-7
v_call: TRBV28
clone_size: many
d_call: NA
cdr3_aa: CASSLSAGTLTYEQYF
cdr3_nt: TGTGCCAGCAGTTTATCCGCAGGGACATTGACCTACGAGCAGTACTTC

j_call: TRBJ2-7
v_call: TRBV27
clone_size: many
d_call: TRBD2
cdr3_aa: CASSLTSGRSFEQYF
cdr3_nt: TGTGCCAGCAGTTTAACTAGCGGGCGTTCATTTGAGCAGTACTTC

j_call: TRBJ1-5
v_call: TRBV12-3/TRBV12-4
clone_size: NA
d_call: NA
cdr3_aa: CASSFPGTANQPQHF
cdr3_nt: TGTGCCAGCAGTTTTCCCGGGACCGCGAATCAGCCCCAGCATTTT